This T cell receptor beta chain was recovered during a study of cytomegalovirus exposure and HLA in healthy donors. The protocol was immunoSEQ multiplex PCR, while the TCRdb copy is restricted to in-frame clones and leaves out a portion. The table has 160,000 or so clones, about 87% seen once. The donors were in the roughly 120-subject validation cohort, distinct from the approximately 670-subject first cohort. In the case of this clone: Its antigen is still unknown.

Study-level points and caveats: The tendency of first-cohort TCR clusters to co-occur in the 100 to 150 validation repertoires emerged from a later analysis. Rare sequences made up most TCRs, while some public TCRs were found in many donors. Associated with cytomegalovirus, according to the listing, were 150 to 200 TCR beta chains.

Germline lookup yields CDR1 MGHRA and CDR2 YSYEKL. This CDR3 comprises 13 residues. V dropped 2 bases and J dropped 14; count of bases not matched to a gene: 8. This chain connects TRBV4-1 to TRBJ2-3; 9 nucleotides match TRBD2. The origin of this receptor is a woman between 25 and 40 years old in good health and CMV-seronegative. Sample: PBMCs. The CDR3: CASSQLGERGAYF. The DNA for the CDR3 is TGCGCCAGCAGCCAATTGGGCGAGCGGGGGGCGTATTTT.